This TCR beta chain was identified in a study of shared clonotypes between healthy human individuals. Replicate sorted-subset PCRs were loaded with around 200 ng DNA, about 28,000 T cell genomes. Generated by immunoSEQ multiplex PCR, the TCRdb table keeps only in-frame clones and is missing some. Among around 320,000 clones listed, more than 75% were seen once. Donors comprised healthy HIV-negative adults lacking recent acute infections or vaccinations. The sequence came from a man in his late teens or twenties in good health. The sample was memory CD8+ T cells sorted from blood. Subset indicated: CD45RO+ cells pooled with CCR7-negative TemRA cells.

CDR3 amino acids: CATRQGANQPQHF. CDR3 in DNA: TGTGCCACCCGACAGGGGGCCAATCAGCCCCAGCATTTT. The chain uses TRBV6-6 and TRBJ1-5; 10 positions match TRBD1. Per germline, CDR1 MNHNY and CDR2 SVGAGI (reference sequence). The CDR3 covers 13 residues. V lost 10 bases, J lost 3 bases, and 3 bases stayed unmatched.